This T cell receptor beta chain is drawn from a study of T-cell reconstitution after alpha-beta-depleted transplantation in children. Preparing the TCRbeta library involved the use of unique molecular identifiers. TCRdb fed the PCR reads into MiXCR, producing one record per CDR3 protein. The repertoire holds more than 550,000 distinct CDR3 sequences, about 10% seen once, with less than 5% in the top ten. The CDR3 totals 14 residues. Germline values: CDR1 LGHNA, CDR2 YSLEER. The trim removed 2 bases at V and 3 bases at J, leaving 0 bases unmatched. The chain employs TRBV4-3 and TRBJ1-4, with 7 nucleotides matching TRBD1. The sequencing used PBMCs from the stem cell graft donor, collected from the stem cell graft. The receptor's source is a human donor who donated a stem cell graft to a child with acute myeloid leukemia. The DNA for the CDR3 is TGCGCCAGCAGCCAACAGGGGGCTAATGAAAAACTGTTTTTT. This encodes CASSQQGANEKLFF.